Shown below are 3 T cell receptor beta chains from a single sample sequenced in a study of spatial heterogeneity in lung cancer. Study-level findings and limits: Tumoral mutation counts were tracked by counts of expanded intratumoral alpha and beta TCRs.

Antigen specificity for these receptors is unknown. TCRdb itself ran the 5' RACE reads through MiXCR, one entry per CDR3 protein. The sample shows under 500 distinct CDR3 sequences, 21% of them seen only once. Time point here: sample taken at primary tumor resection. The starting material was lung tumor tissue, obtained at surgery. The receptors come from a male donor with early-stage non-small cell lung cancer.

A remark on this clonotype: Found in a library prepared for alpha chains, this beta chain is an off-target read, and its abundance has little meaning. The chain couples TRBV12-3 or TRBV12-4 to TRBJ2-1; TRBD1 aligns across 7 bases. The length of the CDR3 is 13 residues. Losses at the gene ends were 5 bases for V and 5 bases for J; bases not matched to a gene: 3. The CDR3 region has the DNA TGTGCCAGCAGTCCCGGGACAGACAATGAGCAGTTCTTC. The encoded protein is CASSPGTDNEQFF.

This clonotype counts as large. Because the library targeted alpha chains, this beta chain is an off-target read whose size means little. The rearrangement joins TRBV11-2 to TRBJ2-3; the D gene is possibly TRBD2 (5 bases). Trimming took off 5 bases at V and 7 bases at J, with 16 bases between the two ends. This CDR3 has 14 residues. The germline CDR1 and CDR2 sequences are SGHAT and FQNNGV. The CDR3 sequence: CASSPIRTRYTQYF. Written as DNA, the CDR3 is TGTGCCAGCAGCCCGATTAGGACTCGATATACGCAGTATTTT.

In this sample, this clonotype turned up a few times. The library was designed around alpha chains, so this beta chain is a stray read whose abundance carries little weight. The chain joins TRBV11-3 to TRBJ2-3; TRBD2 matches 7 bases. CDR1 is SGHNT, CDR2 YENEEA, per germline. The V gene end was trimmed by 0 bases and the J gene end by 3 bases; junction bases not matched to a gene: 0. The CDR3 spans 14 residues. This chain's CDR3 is CASSLDGGTDTQYF. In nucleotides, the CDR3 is TGTGCCAGCAGCTTAGACGGGGGGACAGATACGCAGTATTTT.